This TCR beta chain is drawn from a study of blood T cell repertoires in COVID-19. The wider study: From the United States, Italy and Spain came samples of acute and convalescent COVID-19.

In the study's own analysis: Reference gene primers were amplified, and this amplification served to estimate nucleated cell counts. Profiled with immunoSEQ multiplex PCR; TCRdb holds only in-frame clones, not every one. V, J and clone size reflect that table, while D and trimming were determined from the DNA. Here the sample spans around 160,000 clones, around four fifths being singletons. The receptor was isolated from a woman aged 40 to 50 with active or convalescent COVID-19. The specimen was peripheral blood.

The CDR3 DNA follows: TGTGCCTGGAGTGTAACCGGGGAGACTGAAGCTTTCTTT. Residues: CAWSVTGETEAFF. This sequence joins TRBV30 and TRBJ1-1; D is undetermined. CDR1 is GTSNPN and CDR2 is SVGIG in the germline V gene (reference sequence). CDR3 length: 13 amino acids. Trimming removed 0 bases at V and 5 bases at J, with 10 bases between.